This is a list of T cell receptor beta chains from one sample in a study of blood T cell repertoires in COVID-19. Only in-frame clones appear in the TCRdb table, and some are missing; sequencing was by immunoSEQ multiplex PCR. Among 160,000 or so clones, about 80% were seen once, and the ten largest hold under 0.75%. The sample taken for sequencing was peripheral blood. The source is a man in his 60s with acute or convalescent COVID-19. The CDR3 runs from the conserved cysteine through the conserved F or W. Each record gives: CDR3 length, J gene, V gene, CDR3 protein.

15	TRBJ2-5	TRBV10-3	CAISAGRGRQETQYF
15	TRBJ2-1	TRBV9	CASSVAGASVSGQFF
13	TRBJ2-7	TRBV3-1/TRBV3-2	CASSQDIEHEQYF
11	TRBJ2-1	TRBV18	CASSPALKRFF
15	TRBJ1-6	TRBV5-1	CASSLEQGASSPLHF
14	TRBJ1-4	TRBV5-6	CASSIQGNNEKLFF
13	TRBJ1-1	TRBV9	CASSLTPNTEAFF
13	TRBJ1-1	TRBV6-5	CASSRPQGTEAFF
14	TRBJ1-1	TRBV28	CASSLSAGRTEAFF
15	TRBJ1-5	TRBV9	CASSVSGRSNQPQHF
11	TRBJ2-7	TRBV10-2	CASREAYEQYF
11	TRBJ2-3	TRBV11-2	CASSFSDTQYF
16	TRBJ2-2	TRBV5-1	CASSLVSGDYTGELFF
17	TRBJ1-5	TRBV4-1	CASSQVWAGDSNQPQHF
20	TRBJ1-5	TRBV6-2/TRBV6-3	CASSYNVASQKGYSNQPQHF
14	TRBJ1-1	TRBV7-9	CASSYSQGNTEAFF
12	TRBJ2-6	TRBV29-1	CSVEVGANVLTF
13	TRBJ1-5	TRBV19	CASSTDRSQPQHF